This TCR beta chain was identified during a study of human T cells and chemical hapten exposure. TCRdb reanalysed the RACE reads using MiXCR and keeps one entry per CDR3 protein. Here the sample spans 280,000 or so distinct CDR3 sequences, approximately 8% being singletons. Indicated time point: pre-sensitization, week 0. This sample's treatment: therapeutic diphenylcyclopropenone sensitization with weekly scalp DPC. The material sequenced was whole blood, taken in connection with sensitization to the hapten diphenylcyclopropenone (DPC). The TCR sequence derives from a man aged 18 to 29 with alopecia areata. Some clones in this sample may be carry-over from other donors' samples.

The CDR3 loop reads CASSLGQIEQFF. For the CDR3, the DNA is TGTGCCAGCAGCTTAGGACAGATTGAGCAGTTCTTC. V is TRBV11-2 and J is TRBJ2-1; tentative D call: TRBD1 (5 bases). The CDR3 covers 12 residues. Trimming removed 1 base at V and 9 bases at J, with 7 bases between. Germline CDR1 reads SGHAT; CDR2 reads FQNNGV.